The clone carrying this T cell receptor (beta chain) was observed a few times. Unique molecular identifiers were used to barcode this TCRbeta library. TCRdb reanalysed the PCR reads using MiXCR and keeps one entry per CDR3 protein. The table has 200,000 to 250,000 distinct CDR3 sequences, roughly a tenth seen once. The data stem from a study of T-cell reconstitution after alpha-beta-depleted transplantation in children. The sequence derives from a human donor who donated a stem cell graft to a child with acute lymphoblastic leukemia. The sequencing here drew on PBMCs from the stem cell graft donor, taken from the stem cell graft.

The DNA for the CDR3 is TGTGCCAGCTGGGGAGACACTCTCGGCACAGATACGCAGTATTTT. Translating gives CASWGDTLGTDTQYF. V and J are TRBV25-1 and TRBJ2-3; perhaps TRBD2 as D (5 bases). This CDR3 spans 15 amino acids. V lost 8 bases, J lost 1 base, and 16 bases lay in between. Germline CDR1 reads MGHDK; CDR2 reads SYGVNS.